This T cell receptor beta chain appears in the sequencing data of a study of neurological immune-mediated disorders. TCRdb re-analysed the 5' RACE reads in MiXCR, keeping a single row per CDR3 protein. Of tens of thousands of distinct CDR3 sequences listed, around 3.6% are singletons. The V gene end was trimmed by 0 bases and the J gene end by 4 bases; junction bases not matched to a gene: 4. Per the germline V gene, CDR1 is LGHDT and CDR2 is YNNKEL (reference sequence). This CDR3 is built from 16 residues. There are many counts of this clonotype. This TCR was sampled from a woman aged 30 to 39 with multiple sclerosis. Sequencing was carried out using PBMCs. This chain joins TRBV3-1 and TRBJ2-1; 9 bases map to TRBD1. The chain's CDR3 is CASSQDGTGYYNEQFF. In nucleotides, the CDR3 is TGTGCCAGCAGCCAAGATGGGACAGGGTATTACAATGAGCAGTTCTTC.